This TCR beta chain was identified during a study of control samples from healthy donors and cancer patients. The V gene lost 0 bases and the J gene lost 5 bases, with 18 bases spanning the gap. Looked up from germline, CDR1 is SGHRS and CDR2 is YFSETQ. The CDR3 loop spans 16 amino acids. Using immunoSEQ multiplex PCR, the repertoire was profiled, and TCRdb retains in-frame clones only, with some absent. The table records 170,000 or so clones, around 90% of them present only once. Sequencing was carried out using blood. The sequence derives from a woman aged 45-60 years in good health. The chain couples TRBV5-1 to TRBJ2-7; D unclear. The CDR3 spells CASSLVLQANLNEQYF. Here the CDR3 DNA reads TGCGCCAGCAGCTTGGTCTTGCAGGCTAATCTAAACGAGCAGTACTTC.